One sample yielded the 25 T cell receptor beta chains listed below, sequenced in a study of T-cell memory formation after mild COVID-19 (dated by TCRdb to about 2021). Libraries came from 5' RACE. The instrument given in TCRdb is Illumina NovaSeq 6000. TCRdb passed the public sequencing reads through fastp at Q25 and MiXCR, retaining productive beta sequences. Rows matching on CDR3 protein sequence are summarized as one entry with the most common DNA and genes. This sample has roughly 86,000 distinct CDR3 sequences in its table, and around an eighth of those were observed once. About 27% of the sample rests with the top ten. Sequencing input: PBMCs or a T cell subset sorted from them (not recorded which). The receptors come from an adult woman who had mild COVID-19 (a few samples of this study predate the infection). The sample titles of this study are shuffled in the database, so cell type and time point are left out; the donor was told from shared clones.

This clonotype came up many times. The J gene is TRBJ2-6, the V gene TRBV4-3, with D tentatively TRBD1 (5 bases). Deletions cut 0 bases from V and 4 bases from J, with 13 bases between. This CDR3 region has 17 residues. Germline-derived CDR1 and CDR2 are LGHNA and YSLEER. The CDR3 protein is CASSQDHLRTGANVLTF. CDR3 bases: TGCGCCAGCAGCCAAGATCATTTAAGGACAGGGGCCAACGTCCTGACTTTC.

Only a few counts were recorded for this clonotype. V and J are TRBV3-1 and TRBJ2-1; 13 bases align to TRBD2. With V trimmed by 0 bases and J by 2 bases, 4 bases remained unmatched. CDR1 and CDR2 (germline): LGHDT, YNNKEL (reference sequence). The CDR3 extends over 18 amino acids. CDR3 sequence: CASSQETSGGLTYNEQFF. The CDR3 DNA reads as TGTGCCAGCAGCCAAGAGACTAGCGGGGGGCTAACCTACAATGAGCAGTTCTTC.

The rearrangement joins TRBV12-3 or TRBV12-4 to TRBJ2-3; D is possibly TRBD1 (5 bases). This CDR3 is 12 amino acids long. V gave up 8 bases and J gave up 4 bases, with 10 bases separating them. CDR3 sequence reads: CASSQGSDTQYF. In DNA form, the CDR3 reads TGTGCCAGCTCCCAGGGCTCAGATACGCAGTATTTT.

This clonotype was detected a few times. V gene TRBV20-1 combines with J gene TRBJ2-7; D tentatively reads TRBD1 or TRBD2 (5 bases each). The V end was cut by 4 bases, the J end by 2 bases, with 12 bases between. CDR1 and CDR2 (germline): DFQATT, SNEGSKA (reference sequence). This CDR3 comprises 13 residues. This chain's CDR3 is CSATPRDPYEQYF. The CDR3 DNA follows: TGCAGTGCTACCCCAAGGGACCCCTACGAGCAGTACTTC.

The count of this clonotype is one. This chain uses TRBV20-1 with TRBJ2-7; 7 bases match TRBD1. J was trimmed by 3 bases and V by 3 bases; bases with no gene match: 5. The CDR3 is 13 amino acids. Germline V gene lookup returns CDR1 DFQATT and CDR2 SNEGSKA (reference sequence). The CDR3 region has the DNA TGCAGTGCTAGGACAGGGATCCGCTACGAGCAGTACTTC. This codes for CSARTGIRYEQYF.

This clonotype was seen ten or more times. The rearrangement links TRBV20-1 to TRBJ2-1; 8 bases are a match to TRBD2. Per the germline V gene, CDR1 is DFQATT and CDR2 is SNEGSKA (reference sequence). This CDR3 has 18 residues. The ends lost 2 bases at V and 0 bases at J; junction bases unmatched: 12. CDR3 coding DNA: TGCAGTGCTAGACCCCTGGGGGTAGCGGGGTCCTCCTACAATGAGCAGTTCTTC. Translating it yields CSARPLGVAGSSYNEQFF.

The table lists this clonotype with many counts. The chain couples TRBV2 to TRBJ2-7, with 8 nucleotides matching TRBD1. With 1 base clipped from V and 0 bases from J, the junction kept 8 bases outside the gene matches. Germline CDR1 and CDR2: SNHLY and FYNNEI. CDR3 length: 17 residues. The CDR3 spells CASSEVDRGQSSYEQYF. CDR3 DNA: TGTGCCAGCAGTGAAGTCGACAGGGGTCAAAGCTCCTACGAGCAGTACTTC.

This clonotype appeared a few times. This chain connects TRBV18 to TRBJ2-7; D not resolved. Per germline, CDR1 KGHSH and CDR2 LQKENI. V lost 5 bases to trimming and J lost 0 bases, with 17 bases between them. CDR3 length equals 16 residues. The DNA of the CDR3 is TGTGCCAGCTCAACTACCGACGGAAAAGTCTCCTACGAGCAGTACTTC. Translated, it gives CASSTTDGKVSYEQYF.

This clonotype is a singleton in its sample. V and J are TRBV13 and TRBJ2-3, with 9 bases identical to TRBD2. The CDR3 has 17 residues. Germline loops: CDR1 PRHDT, CDR2 FYEKMQ (reference sequence). J was trimmed by 4 bases and V by 4 bases; bases with no gene match: 12. This CDR3 is CASSSPTSGGRADTQYF. The CDR3 DNA reads as TGTGCCAGCAGCTCACCAACCAGCGGGGGGAGGGCAGATACGCAGTATTTT.

There are a few counts of this clonotype. The chain has TRBV12-3 or TRBV12-4 and TRBJ2-3; either TRBD1 or TRBD2 may supply D (5 bases each). Trimming removed 5 bases from V and 8 bases from J, with 23 bases in between. The CDR3 runs 16 residues. The CDR3 DNA is TGTGCCAGCAGTCTGGGGCGGCAGCGGAGTAGGGGTACGCAGTATTTT. Protein product: CASSLGRQRSRGTQYF.

The sample holds a few counts of this clonotype. The V and J genes are TRBV9 and TRBJ2-7; D could derive from TRBD1 or TRBD2 (5 bases each). Trimming took 4 bases from V and 1 from J, leaving 15 bases between them. Germline V gene sequence: CDR1 SGDLS, CDR2 YYNGEE. This CDR3 contains 15 residues. CDR3 nucleotide sequence: TGTGCCAGCAGCCCAACAGGATCGGGATCCTACGAGCAGTACTTC. This codes for CASSPTGSGSYEQYF.

This clonotype was detected a few times. The rearrangement joins TRBV5-1 to TRBJ2-3; D is unresolved. The CDR3 consists of 14 residues. V lost 3 bases and J lost 1, with 9 bases in between. Germline V gene lookup returns CDR1 SGHRS and CDR2 YFSETQ. As DNA, the CDR3 is TGCGCCAGCAGCTACGAGGATGGCACAGATACGCAGTATTTT. Translation: CASSYEDGTDTQYF.

This clonotype turned up a few times. This rearrangement joins TRBV7-6 to TRBJ1-6; D gene unclear. This CDR3 is 17 amino acids long. CDR1 and CDR2 from the germline V gene are SGHVS and FNYEAQ. The V end lost 0 bases, the J end lost 0 bases, and 9 bases lay between the germline ends. The CDR3 coding sequence is TGTGCCAGCAGCTTAGCAAGCGGCGGCTCCTATAATTCACCCCTCCACTTT. Translated: CASSLASGGSYNSPLHF.

This clonotype was seen a few times. This chain uses TRBV7-6 with TRBJ1-1; 7 nucleotides agree with TRBD1. The CDR3 covers 14 residues. Germline V gives CDR1 SGHVS, CDR2 FNYEAQ. With 6 bases clipped from V and 3 bases from J, the junction kept 7 bases outside the gene matches. The CDR3 DNA follows: TGTGCCAGCAGTCGACAGGGATCGGACACTGAAGCTTTCTTT. It specifies CASSRQGSDTEAFF.

The chain links TRBV11-2 to TRBJ2-2; D is undetermined. This CDR3 is 14 amino acids long. With 4 bases removed from V and 5 bases from J, the gap between germline ends came to 11 bases. Germline CDR1 SGHAT, CDR2 FQNNGV. The CDR3 DNA follows: TGTGCCAGCAGCTCTTGGAGAATTACCGGGGAGCTGTTTTTT. Translated, it gives CASSSWRITGELFF.

This clonotype was observed a few times. The chain combines TRBV27 with TRBJ2-1; possibly TRBD2 for D (5 bases). Trimming cost V 10 bases and J 8 bases, with 27 bases left between them. Germline CDR1 MNHEY, CDR2 SMNVEV (reference sequence). The CDR3 length is 16 residues. CDR3 bases: TGTGCCAACTACCCTACCCCTACTAGTTGCGTCGATGAGCAGTTCTTC. Encoded protein: CANYPTPTSCVDEQFF.

The V gene is TRBV19, the J gene TRBJ2-1; 7 bases fit TRBD1. V was pared by 4 bases and J by 8 bases, with 11 bases of the junction left unmatched. Germline V gene sequence: CDR1 LNHDA, CDR2 SQIVND (reference sequence). The CDR3 has 15 residues. The CDR3 DNA follows: TGTGCCAGTAGTAAGCGGACAGGTCAAGGGGATGAGCAGTTCTTC. Translated: CASSKRTGQGDEQFF.

The rearrangement joins TRBV7-6 to TRBJ2-4; D unclear. CDR3 length: 14 amino acids. Trimming left V 4 bases short and J 10 bases short, with 17 bases between. The germline V gene has CDR1 SGHVS and CDR2 FNYEAQ. CDR3 loop: CASSSERVNGIQYF. The CDR3 bases are TGTGCCAGCAGCTCAGAAAGGGTGAACGGGATTCAGTACTTC.

This clonotype was recorded a few times. The V gene is TRBV20-1, the J gene TRBJ2-7; 7 bases are a match to TRBD1. Germline V gene data show CDR1 as DFQATT and CDR2 as SNEGSKA (reference sequence). This CDR3 has 12 amino acids. With V trimmed by 2 bases and J by 7 bases, 5 bases remained unmatched. The CDR3 DNA follows: TGCAGTGCTAGAAAACAGGGGAATGAGCAGTACTTC. Translating it yields CSARKQGNEQYF.

This clonotype has just a few counts. The chain is built from TRBV24-1 and TRBJ2-3; D possibly matches TRBD1 or TRBD2 (5 bases each). This CDR3 has 15 residues. The ends were cut back, 3 bases at V and 2 bases at J, with 11 bases in the middle. From germline, CDR1 is KGHDR and CDR2 SFDVKD. Here the CDR3 reads CATSDPGPITDTQYF. The CDR3 region has the DNA TGTGCCACCAGTGATCCGGGACCGATCACAGATACGCAGTATTTT.

This clonotype occurred a few times. The chain carries TRBV10-3 and TRBJ2-1; TRBD1 matches 9 bases. The CDR3 consists of 14 residues. Germline assignment: CDR1 ENHRY and CDR2 SYGVKD. V shed 6 bases and J 3 bases; nucleotides not matched to a gene: 3. The CDR3 DNA reads as TGTGCCATCAGGGACAGGGGAGACTACAATGAGCAGTTCTTC. Its translation: CAIRDRGDYNEQFF.

The V gene is TRBV5-5, the J gene TRBJ2-7; D gene uncertain. Trimming took off 3 bases at V and 0 bases at J, with 19 bases between the two ends. CDR3 size: 17 residues. Germline assignment: CDR1 SGHKS and CDR2 YYEKEE (reference sequence). The CDR3 DNA is TGTGCCAGCAGCTCGTGGGGTGGAGACCTAAGCTCCTACGAGCAGTACTTC. Its translation is CASSSWGGDLSSYEQYF.

This chain joins TRBV29-1 and TRBJ1-2; D perhaps matches TRBD1 (5 bases). Germline CDR1 and CDR2: SQVTM and ANQGSEA. V lost 1 base, J lost 3 bases, and 9 bases lay in between. This CDR3 region has 13 residues. CDR3 amino acids: CSVEGGEYYGYTF. The CDR3 DNA sequence: TGCAGCGTTGAAGGGGGCGAGTACTATGGCTACACCTTC.

The chain combines TRBV20-1 with TRBJ1-5, with 7 bases matching TRBD1. The V segment lost 6 bases and the J segment 0 bases; nucleotides outside the gene matches: 5. This CDR3 is 14 amino acids long. Per germline, CDR1 DFQATT and CDR2 SNEGSKA (reference sequence). CDR3 DNA sequence: TGCAGTGCCCAGGACAGGTTTAGCAATCAGCCCCAGCATTTT. As protein: CSAQDRFSNQPQHF.

The V gene is TRBV7-6, the J gene TRBJ2-1; D remains ambiguous. Trimming shortened V by 5 bases and J by 4 bases, and 3 bases separated the two germline ends. The CDR3 consists of 11 residues. Germline V gives CDR1 SGHVS, CDR2 FNYEAQ. The DNA for the CDR3 is TGTGCCAGCAGCGGGTACAATGAGCAGTTCTTC. It translates to CASSGYNEQFF.